The present TCR beta chain was sequenced within a study of regulatory T cells in long-lasting Graves disease. Study-level points and caveats: The study found TRBV28, TRBJ1-2 and TRBJ2-5 favored in persistent disease. Persistent Graves' patients showed less TCR diversity than newly diagnosed patients showed. With 2,500 to 3,500 shared public clonotypes, persistent patients exceeded new patients, who shared about 1,000.

Time point here: persistent/refractory GD, antithyroid drugs over 5 years with positive TRAb. Extracted RNA from PBMCs served as the source of the TCR library. Staff drew approximately 9.3 milliliters of peripheral blood into EDTA tubes. About this clonotype itself: What it recognizes is unknown.

Trimming removed 4 bases at V and 7 bases at J, with 17 bases between. This CDR3 has 14 amino acids. CDR1 and CDR2 (germline): ENHRY, SYGVKD. CDR3 regions were amplified by Arm-PCR using iRepertoire HTBI primers to build TCR beta libraries. Each CDR3 protein gets one entry after TCRdb re-called the multiplex PCR reads with MiXCR. Among some 470,000 distinct CDR3 sequences listed, under 25% were seen once. The V call is TRBV10-3, the J call TRBJ2-7; a weak D match, TRBD1 (6 bases). This specimen consisted of peripheral blood mononuclear cells (PBMCs), obtained when the disease was refractory, from a patient treated with antithyroid drugs. This TCR derives from a female donor with Graves disease. CDR3 coding DNA: TGTGCCATCAGTGGTTCACGGGACACTGGGGAGCAGTACTTC. This codes for CAISGSRDTGEQYF.